This entry is about one T cell receptor beta chain. The data belong to a study of blood T cell repertoires in COVID-19. Study summary: Spain, Italy and the United States supplied samples that represented acute and convalescent COVID-19. The cDNA or gDNA used as material had been derived from T cells, B-cell-depleted T cells, or PBMCs.

The V and J ends lost 3 bases and 0 bases, in that order; junction bases with no gene match: 2. The CDR3 runs to 15 residues. In germline, CDR1 is SGHAT, CDR2 FQNNGV. As originally analysed: The authors estimated nucleated cell counts from reference gene primer amplification. The data were produced by immunoSEQ multiplex PCR, yet TCRdb's version contains in-frame clones alone and is incomplete. That table supplies the V and J calls and clone size; D and trimming were determined from the DNA. This table has roughly 70,000 clones, 82% appearing once. The source material was peripheral blood. The clonotype was recovered from an older woman with acute or convalescent COVID-19. The rearrangement links TRBV11-2 to TRBJ2-7, with 10 bases that match TRBD2. The CDR3 is CASSFRTSGSYEQYF. The CDR3, as DNA: TGTGCCAGCAGCTTCCGGACTAGCGGCTCCTACGAGCAGTACTTC.